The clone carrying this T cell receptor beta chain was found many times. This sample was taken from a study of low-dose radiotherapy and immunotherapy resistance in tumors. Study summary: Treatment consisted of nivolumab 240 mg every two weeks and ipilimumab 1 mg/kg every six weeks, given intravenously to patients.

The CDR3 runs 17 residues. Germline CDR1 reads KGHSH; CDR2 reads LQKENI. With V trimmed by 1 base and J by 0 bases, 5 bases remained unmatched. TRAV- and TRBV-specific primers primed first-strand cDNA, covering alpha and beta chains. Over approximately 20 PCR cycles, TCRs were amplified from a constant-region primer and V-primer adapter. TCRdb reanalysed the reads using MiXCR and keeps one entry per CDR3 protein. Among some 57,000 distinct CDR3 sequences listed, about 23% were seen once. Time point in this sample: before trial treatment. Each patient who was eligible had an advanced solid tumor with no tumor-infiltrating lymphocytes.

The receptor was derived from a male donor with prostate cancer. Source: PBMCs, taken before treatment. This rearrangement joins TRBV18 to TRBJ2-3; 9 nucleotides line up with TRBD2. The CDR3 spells CASSPLASGTSTDTQYF. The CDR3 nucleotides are TGTGCCAGCTCACCACTGGCTAGCGGGACTAGCACAGATACGCAGTATTTT.